The TCR beta chain described here comes from a study of CD8 T cells in Susac syndrome. This CDR3 region has 15 residues. From germline, CDR1 is MNHNS and CDR2 SASEGT. The junction had 6 bases not matched to a gene; V was cut back by 2 bases and J by 5 bases. The authors negatively isolated CD8+ and CD4+ T cells and FACS-enriched TEMRA cells. Findings of the study overall: Regarding the TCR sequencing and HLA analysis, the study admitted that a relatively small number of individuals were involved.

It was with random hexamers that about 0.45 to 1 ug RNA was reverse transcribed. Multiplex immunoSEQ PCR targeted 54 Vbeta and 13 Jbeta TCR beta segments. Each CDR3 protein gets one entry after TCRdb re-called the immunoSEQ multiplex PCR reads with MiXCR. Here the sample spans about 280,000 distinct CDR3 sequences, approximately 81% being singletons. Worth noting for this clonotype: Its antigen is not identified.

This chain uses TRBV6-1 with TRBJ2-1; 7 bases are shared with TRBD2. Sequencing was performed on CD8+ T cells from PBMCs. This TCR came from a human donor with multiple sclerosis. The CDR3 region has the DNA TGTGCCAGCAGTGAAATCGGGACTATCCACAATGAGCAGTTCTTC. It specifies CASSEIGTIHNEQFF.